The clone carrying this TCR beta chain appeared a few times. The antigen is unknown. TCRbeta library preparation incorporated unique molecular identifiers. MiXCR, applied by TCRdb to the PCR reads, yields one record per CDR3 protein. The sample lists approximately 190,000 distinct CDR3 sequences, approximately 8.4% occurring once. Trimming removed 2 bases at V and 5 bases at J, with 7 bases between. The CDR3 runs 13 residues. The data are from a study of T-cell reconstitution after alpha-beta-depleted transplantation in children. Study-level results: The study reportedly traced alpha-beta T cells about two months after transplant to several hundred expanded graft clones. Surviving recipient cells, namely T cells and thymic progenitors, were the source of high day-60 TCRbeta diversity in some patients. A year post-transplant, T-cell counts and diversity derived mostly from newly produced T cells.

The input for sequencing was PBMCs, mostly from graft donor cells, taken 360 days after TCRalphabeta/CD19-depleted stem cell transplant. The chain couples TRBV12-3 or TRBV12-4 to TRBJ1-5; D gene ambiguous. The source of this sequence is a male patient aged 2 to 10 who had a stem cell transplant for acute myeloid leukemia, so the T cells may come from the graft donor. In DNA, the CDR3 is TGTGCCAGCAGTTTATCGTCCCATCAGCCCCAGCATTTT. It yields the protein CASSLSSHQPQHF.